A single sample gave rise to the 6 T cell receptor beta chains below, sequenced in a study of CD4+ T cells in melanoma (dated by TCRdb to between 2022 and 2023). The library was obtained by the immunoSEQ multiplex PCR assay. TCRdb holds this immuneACCESS table with in-frame rearrangements only. Some clones are missing; in checked studies, unresolved V genes explain under half, and the rest has no known cause. This sample is represented by about 4,500 clones; around 71% of them were singletons. The ten most abundant clones make up 30% of the sample. What was sequenced was cells from a culture (not recorded whether cultured in vitro). The source of these receptors is a human donor with melanoma.

V usage is TRBV2 and J usage is TRBJ1-2; D unclear. Trimming cost V 1 base and J 6 bases, with 9 bases left between them. The length of the CDR3 is 13 residues. The germline gives CDR1 SNHLY, CDR2 FYNNEI. The CDR3 bases are TGTGCCAGCAGTGAAGGGTACGGAGATGGCTACACCTTC. Translation gives CASSEGYGDGYTF.

This clone is medium-sized. The genes are TRBV25-1 and TRBJ2-1, with D possibly called TRBD1 or TRBD2 (5 bases each). The V gene's germline CDR1 is MGHDK and CDR2 SYGVNS. CDR3 length: 15 amino acids. V was clipped by 3 bases and J by 5 bases, with 14 bases between them. As DNA, the CDR3 is TGTGCCAGCAGTGACTCGGGGCTGGGGGACAATGAGCAGTTCTTC. Its translation: CASSDSGLGDNEQFF.

V gene TRBV11-1 combines with J gene TRBJ2-7; D gene uncertain. This CDR3 has 14 amino acids. V was cut by 5 bases and J by 2 bases, with 13 bases left in between. CDR1 and CDR2 (germline): SGHAT, FQDESV (reference sequence). The CDR3 nucleotides are TGTGCCAGCAGCGGCACCAGTATCCCCTACGAGCAGTACTTC. The encoded protein is CASSGTSIPYEQYF.

This clone was recorded only once. The chain is built from TRBV6-6 and TRBJ2-7; 7 nucleotides line up with TRBD1. This CDR3 comprises 13 residues. Germline CDR1 and CDR2: MNHNY and SVGAGI (reference sequence). V was clipped by 7 bases and J by 6 bases; unmatched bases: 9. This CDR3 is CASTQHRDSEQYF. CDR3 nucleotides: TGTGCCAGCACTCAACACCGGGACAGCGAGCAGTACTTC.

This clone was detected a few times. The chain recombines TRBV6-5 with TRBJ1-4, with D maybe TRBD1 (5 bases). With 2 bases removed from V and 7 bases from J, the gap between germline ends came to 11 bases. There are 14 residues in the CDR3. In germline, CDR1 is MNHEY, CDR2 SVGAGI. This chain's CDR3 is CASSYGGVGEKLFF. CDR3 nucleotide sequence: TGTGCCAGCAGTTACGGGGGGGTGGGTGAAAAACTGTTTTTT.

The CDR3 spells CASKGRGNQPQHF. The CDR3 DNA reads as TGTGCCAGCAAGGGAAGGGGCAATCAGCCCCAGCATTTT. The chain carries TRBV2 and TRBJ1-5; D remains unclear. V was trimmed by 7 bases and J by 2 bases, leaving 9 bases between them. The germline CDR1 and CDR2 sequences are SNHLY and FYNNEI. This CDR3 region has 13 residues.